These T cell receptor beta chains were read from a single sample in a study of Graves' ophthalmopathy and Graves' hyperthyroidism. MiXCR was run by TCRdb on the multiplex PCR reads, yielding one entry per CDR3 protein. The sample records almost 750,000 distinct CDR3 sequences, around 40% being singletons. The sample consisted of peripheral blood. These receptors were obtained from an adult man with Graves' ophthalmopathy. Each CDR3 is given without its conserved first and last residue. The D gene is left open where the match is weak.

D	V	J	length	CDR3
TRBD1	TRBV7-6	TRBJ1-6	14	ASSQPRGGRGSPLH
NA	TRBV19	TRBJ2-7	13	ASSIGGAGTRSQY
NA	TRBV10-3	TRBJ2-7	12	AAQPGKGTYEQY
TRBD2	TRBV25-1	TRBJ2-2	13	ASSYAGGPSGELF
NA	TRBV5-1	TRBJ2-5	13	ASSFSRTIGRTQY
NA	TRBV7-2	TRBJ1-3	14	ASSLKRSVSGNTIY
NA	TRBV19	TRBJ1-5	13	ASSRAGVSNQPQH
NA	TRBV19	TRBJ1-2	14	ASSKGPAGANYGYT
NA	TRBV12-3/TRBV12-4	TRBJ1-6	12	ASSRAGEESPLH
TRBD1	TRBV29-1	TRBJ1-1	13	SVGDVGGQHTEAF
TRBD1	TRBV15	TRBJ1-2	12	ATSRGGQGYGYT
NA	TRBV2	TRBJ1-2	13	ASRTERESNYGYT
TRBD1	TRBV29-1	TRBJ1-4	14	SAIYRQGGSNEKLF
NA	TRBV10-3	TRBJ1-1	10	ATTRGGTEAF
NA	TRBV7-9	TRBJ1-1	11	TSSLQLNTEAF
NA	TRBV6-6	TRBJ1-5	11	ASSAAGSQPQH
NA	TRBV25-1	TRBJ1-1	13	ASSVQGFHHTEAF
NA	TRBV5-8	TRBJ1-4	11	ASSTGPDEKLF
NA	TRBV9	TRBJ2-7	13	ASSVAPLDGYEQY
NA	TRBV19	TRBJ1-5	13	ASSIGGSRNQPQH
NA	TRBV24-1	TRBJ1-1	12	ATSGSGGRTEAF
NA	TRBV12-3/TRBV12-4	TRBJ1-6	14	ASSLDWGTDNSPLH
TRBD1	TRBV7-2	TRBJ1-6	14	ASSSKTGQGNSPLH
TRBD1	TRBV10-3	TRBJ1-4	13	AISAPGQGMGKLF
NA	TRBV5-1	TRBJ1-2	13	ASSFDRPAGYGYT
NA	TRBV6-4	TRBJ2-3	12	ASSESSGGDTQY
TRBD1	TRBV6-5	TRBJ2-5	10	ASEDRAQTQY
NA	TRBV2	TRBJ1-5	11	ASGAGEGQPQH
NA	TRBV7-2	TRBJ2-7	13	ASSKGQGPSYEQY
NA	TRBV7-9	TRBJ1-1	11	ASSLVPITSAF
NA	TRBV7-2	TRBJ1-1	10	ASSIAGSEAF
NA	TRBV4-2	TRBJ1-1	12	ASSQRDLTTEAF